The 3 T cell receptor beta chains below were found in one sample sequenced in a study of cytomegalovirus exposure and HLA in healthy donors. This PCR relied on a set of 60 Vbeta primers and 13 Jbeta primers. TCRdb's copy holds only in-frame clones and misses some; the assay was immunoSEQ multiplex PCR. This sample has roughly 120,000 clones, with roughly 71% found just once. Sequencing input: PBMCs. The receptors shown here come from a woman aged 45-65 years in good health and CMV-seropositive.

The chain couples TRBV7-8 to TRBJ1-1; a possible D gene is TRBD1 (6 bases). V was trimmed by 3 bases and J by 4 bases, leaving 15 bases between them. CDR3 length: 15 residues. From germline, CDR1 is SGHVS and CDR2 FQNEAQ. The CDR3 is CASSFAGQRGTEAFF. The DNA of the CDR3 is TGTGCCAGCAGCTTTGCTGGACAGCGGGGCACTGAAGCTTTCTTT.

J is TRBJ1-5 and V is TRBV6-6; maybe TRBD1 (5 bases). Germline V gives CDR1 MNHNY, CDR2 SVGAGI (reference sequence). The CDR3 covers 16 residues. V shed 2 bases and J shed 0 bases, with 11 bases lying between them. CDR3 amino acids: CASSYPRENSNQPQHF. The CDR3 DNA sequence: TGTGCCAGCAGTTACCCCAGGGAAAATAGCAATCAGCCCCAGCATTTT.

The rearrangement joins TRBV18 to TRBJ2-7, with D possibly matching TRBD1 (7 bases). The CDR3 runs 14 residues. The ends were cut back, 5 bases at V and 5 bases at J, with 16 bases in the middle. CDR1 and CDR2 (germline): KGHSH, LQKENI. The CDR3 nucleotides are TGTGCCAGCTCAACGCAGGGGGGAGAGAACGAGCAGTACTTC. Its translation is CASSTQGGENEQYF.